Presented here are 26 T cell receptor beta chains from one specimen sequenced in a study of identifying expanded T cells in peripheral blood. Generated by immunoSEQ multiplex PCR, the TCRdb table keeps only in-frame clones and is missing some. The sample records about 85,000 clones, around nine tenths being singletons. Sequences were obtained from blood. The source is a person aged 18 to 69 in good health.

This sequence joins TRBV11-2 and TRBJ2-7; D not certain. The germline V gene has CDR1 SGHAT and CDR2 FQNNGV. V lost 8 bases and J 2 bases, leaving 16 bases between the germline ends. This CDR3 comprises 14 residues. CDR3: CASGPARATYEQYF. In nucleotides, the CDR3 is TGTGCCAGCGGCCCAGCGCGCGCGACCTACGAGCAGTACTTC.

The chain combines TRBV7-2 with TRBJ2-5; TRBD2 might be the D (5 bases). Trimming took 5 bases from V and 5 from J, leaving 12 bases between them. This CDR3 is built from 13 residues. Per germline, CDR1 SGHTA and CDR2 FQGNSA. The CDR3 DNA reads TGTGCCAGCAGCCGAGGGTGGGTGGAGACCCAGTACTTC. Its protein is CASSRGWVETQYF. The variable domain in full, completed from reference TRBV7-2 and TRBJ2-5, reads GAGVSQSPSNKVTEKGKDVELRCDPISGHTALYWYRQSLGQGLEFLIYFQGNSAPDKSGLPSDRFSAERTGGSVSTLTIQRTQQEDSAVYLCASSRGWVETQYFGPGTRLLVL.

The chain uses TRBV19 and TRBJ2-5; D gene ambiguous. The germline V gene encodes CDR1 LNHDA and CDR2 SQIVND (reference sequence). This CDR3 contains 14 residues. Trimming removed 4 bases at V and 3 bases at J, with 12 bases between. This chain's CDR3 is CASSTPDPKETQYF. The CDR3 region has the DNA TGTGCCAGTAGTACCCCCGACCCGAAAGAGACCCAGTACTTC.

This clone was recorded only once. The rearrangement uses TRBV19 and TRBJ1-1; the match to TRBD1 covers 8 bases. This CDR3 has 15 residues. Trimming removed 9 bases from V and 8 bases from J; junction bases left unmatched: 17. CDR1 is LNHDA, CDR2 SQIVND, per germline (reference sequence). The CDR3 protein is CASTHGGTGLLEAFF. In DNA form, the CDR3 reads TGTGCCAGCACCCATGGCGGGACAGGCCTCCTAGAAGCTTTCTTT.

The chain couples TRBV7-6 to TRBJ1-1; TRBD1 matches 8 bases. Trimming removed 4 bases from V and 8 bases from J; junction bases left unmatched: 9. The length of the CDR3 is 14 residues. Germline-derived CDR1 and CDR2 are SGHVS and FNYEAQ. The CDR3 nucleotides are TGTGCCAGCAGCTCCTCGACAGGGGCCCTCGAAGCTTTCTTT. This sequence encodes CASSSSTGALEAFF.

The gene calls are TRBV7-9 and TRBJ2-7; possibly TRBD2 for D (6 bases). Germline CDR1 SEHNR, CDR2 FQNEAQ (reference sequence). Between the trimmed V and J ends, which lost 5 bases and 5 bases, there was a span of 13 bases. The CDR3 spans 13 residues. In DNA form, the CDR3 reads TGTGCCAGCAGCGGCTCATGGGGGGACGAGCAGTACTTC. Amino acid sequence: CASSGSWGDEQYF.

The chain uses TRBV4-1 and TRBJ2-2; TRBD2 is a possible D gene (6 bases). V lost 4 bases to trimming and J lost 3 bases, with 12 bases between them. Germline V CDR1 and CDR2: MGHRA, YSYEKL. The CDR3 has 15 residues. The CDR3 coding sequence is TGCGCCAGCAGCCCCGAGGGAGGTTACACCGGGGAGCTGTTTTTT. It is translated as CASSPEGGYTGELFF.

This chain connects TRBV11-2 to TRBJ2-5, with D maybe TRBD1 (7 bases). The CDR3 loop spans 14 amino acids. Trimming removed 6 bases from V and 1 base from J, with 12 bases in between. Germline V gene sequence: CDR1 SGHAT, CDR2 FQNNGV. CDR3 coding DNA: TGTGCCAGCAGGCAGGGGGGTATCCAAGAGACCCAGTACTTC. Residues: CASRQGGIQETQYF.

V and J are TRBV28 and TRBJ1-1; D is ambiguous. Trimming took off 5 bases at V and 2 bases at J, with 12 bases between the two ends. The germline CDR1 and CDR2 sequences are MDHEN and SYDVKM. The length of the CDR3 is 14 residues. Here the CDR3 reads CASSQTHPNTEAFF. CDR3 bases: TGTGCCAGCAGTCAGACCCACCCCAACACTGAAGCTTTCTTT.

J is TRBJ1-5 and V is TRBV6-5; D not resolved. The CDR3 covers 14 residues. CDR1 is MNHEY and CDR2 is SVGAGI in the germline V gene. Trimming left V 2 bases short and J 7 bases short, with 12 bases between. The CDR3 DNA reads TGTGCCAGCAGTTACACGGGGTCGGGCCAGCCCCAGCATTTT. Translation: CASSYTGSGQPQHF.

The chain uses TRBV28 and TRBJ2-5; tentative D call: TRBD1 (5 bases). Germline CDR1 MDHEN, CDR2 SYDVKM. The V gene lost 3 bases and the J gene lost 4 bases, with 15 bases spanning the gap. CDR3 length equals 15 residues. The CDR3 loop is CASSFSDSARETQYF. Written as DNA, the CDR3 is TGTGCCAGCAGTTTTTCCGACAGCGCCAGAGAGACCCAGTACTTC.

V usage is TRBV7-2 and J usage is TRBJ2-3, with a tentative D call TRBD1 (5 bases). Trimming took off 4 bases at V and 2 bases at J, with 13 bases between the two ends. The CDR3 runs 15 residues. Germline CDR1 SGHTA, CDR2 FQGNSA. CDR3 DNA sequence: TGTGCCAGCAGCTCATGGGGCACAATCACAGATACGCAGTATTTT. This encodes CASSSWGTITDTQYF. Complete variable domain (other parts from reference TRBV7-2 and TRBJ2-3): GAGVSQSPSNKVTEKGKDVELRCDPISGHTALYWYRQSLGQGLEFLIYFQGNSAPDKSGLPSDRFSAERTGGSVSTLTIQRTQQEDSAVYLCASSSWGTITDTQYFGPGTRLTVL.

The rearrangement joins TRBV7-5 to TRBJ1-5. TRBV7-5 is a documented pseudogene. The CDR3 has 16 amino acids. CDR3 protein: CARSSLGGLRNQPQHF. The DNA for the CDR3 is TGTGCCAGAAGTTCGCTCGGGGGATTGAGGAATCAGCCCCAGCATTTT.

This rearrangement joins TRBV6-5 to TRBJ1-1; D may be TRBD1 (6 bases). The CDR3 is 12 residues long. Trimming stripped 4 bases from V and 11 bases from J, with 14 bases between. The germline V gene has CDR1 MNHEY and CDR2 SVGAGI. The DNA of the CDR3 is TGTGCCAGCAGTTCTACCGGGGGCAGTGCTTTCTTT. Translating gives CASSSTGGSAFF.

The gene calls are TRBV4-3 and TRBJ2-7; possibly TRBD1 for D (6 bases). Germline values: CDR1 LGHNA, CDR2 YSLEER. The CDR3 sequence is 15 residues long. V lost 0 bases and J lost 3, with 12 bases in between. The CDR3 DNA reads TGCGCCAGCAGCCAAGACAGGGGAGTGTTCTACGAGCAGTACTTC. Protein: CASSQDRGVFYEQYF.

The chain combines TRBV28 with TRBJ2-5, with D perhaps matching TRBD2 (5 bases). The CDR3 runs to 13 residues. V lost 10 bases, J lost 7 bases, and 19 bases lay in between. Germline V gene data show CDR1 as MDHEN and CDR2 as SYDVKM. This chain's CDR3 is CATVGHPSWTQYF. The CDR3 DNA sequence: TGTGCCACCGTCGGGCACCCTAGCTGGACCCAGTACTTC.

The V and J genes are TRBV19 and TRBJ2-7, with D tentatively TRBD1 (7 bases). This CDR3 region has 16 residues. V was shortened by 3 bases and J by 2 bases, with 17 bases between the two germline ends. Germline V gene sequence: CDR1 LNHDA, CDR2 SQIVND (reference sequence). Here the CDR3 reads CASSISGGTVTYEQYF. CDR3 sequence (DNA): TGTGCCAGTAGTATTAGTGGGGGGACAGTGACCTACGAGCAGTACTTC.

This CDR3 is CASSQAFGGQGEQYF. As DNA, the CDR3 is TGCGCCAGCAGCCAAGCGTTCGGCGGGCAGGGGGAGCAGTACTTC. The chain joins TRBV4-3 to TRBJ2-7, with D tentatively TRBD1 (6 bases). V lost 1 base and J 7 bases, leaving 17 bases between the germline ends. CDR3 size: 15 residues. CDR1 and CDR2 (germline): LGHNA, YSLEER.

J is TRBJ2-5 and V is TRBV9; 8 positions agree with TRBD2. This CDR3 is 15 amino acids long. V was clipped by 0 bases and J by 5 bases; unmatched bases: 6. Germline V gene data show CDR1 as SGDLS and CDR2 as YYNGEE. The CDR3 sequence is CASSVAGGALETQYF. DNA for the CDR3: TGTGCCAGCAGCGTAGCCGGGGGGGCCTTGGAGACCCAGTACTTC.

The rearrangement links TRBV5-4 to TRBJ2-1; D may be TRBD1 (6 bases). The CDR3 runs 13 residues. With 4 bases removed from V and 4 bases from J, the gap between germline ends came to 9 bases. Germline V gene data show CDR1 as SGHNT and CDR2 as YYREEE (reference sequence). CDR3 in amino acids: CASSDGQYNEQFF. CDR3 nucleotide sequence: TGTGCCAGCAGCGACGGACAGTACAATGAGCAGTTCTTC.

This chain joins TRBV7-2 and TRBJ1-2; maybe TRBD1 (6 bases). The germline V and J ends were trimmed by 5 bases and 8 bases, with 21 bases remaining between them. CDR1 and CDR2 (germline): SGHTA, FQGNSA. CDR3 length: 15 residues. CDR3 nucleotides: TGTGCCAGCAGCCCCCAACAGGGCTCCCCGTGGGGCTACACCTTC. The encoded protein is CASSPQQGSPWGYTF.

The chain recombines TRBV5-6 with TRBJ1-1; 8 bases are a match to TRBD1. CDR3 size: 14 residues. The J segment lost 8 bases and the V segment lost 7 bases, leaving 13 bases of the junction unmatched. Germline assignment: CDR1 SGHDT and CDR2 YYEEEE. CDR3 sequence: CASDRGQGGEEAFF. The CDR3 DNA is TGTGCCAGCGATCGAGGACAGGGCGGGGAGGAAGCTTTCTTT.

This clone was recorded a few times. This same CDR3 is encoded by further DNA sequences in the sample. The chain uses TRBV5-1 and TRBJ2-7; D uncertain. V lost 1 base, J lost 0 bases, and 5 bases lay in between. The CDR3 is 13 amino acids. From germline, CDR1 is SGHRS and CDR2 YFSETQ. The CDR3 spells CASSLLGSYEQYF. The CDR3 DNA reads as TGCGCCAGCAGCTTGCTCGGCTCCTACGAGCAGTACTTC. Looking up the rest from reference TRBV5-1 and TRBJ2-7 gives the full variable domain: KAGVTQTPRYLIKTRGQQVTLSCSPISGHRSVSWYQQTPGQGLQFLFEYFSETQRNKGNFPGRFSGRQFSNSRSEMNVSTLELGDSALYLCASSLLGSYEQYFGPGTRLTVT.

In its sample, this clone was seen once. This chain uses TRBV7-2 with TRBJ1-2; a possible D gene is TRBD1 (5 bases). Trimming cost V 6 bases and J 3 bases, with 17 bases left between them. The germline V gene encodes CDR1 SGHTA and CDR2 FQGNSA. The CDR3 has 15 residues. CDR3 nucleotide sequence: TGTGCCAGCAGTACCGTGGGGGGAAGGGACTATGGCTACACCTTC. Residues: CASSTVGGRDYGYTF.

This clone was detected once. The chain recombines TRBV2 with TRBJ2-3; 9 bases map to TRBD1. The CDR3 is 15 amino acids. Germline V gene lookup returns CDR1 SNHLY and CDR2 FYNNEI. The V gene end was trimmed by 4 bases and the J gene end by 4 bases; junction bases not matched to a gene: 6. CDR3 sequence (DNA): TGTGCCAGCAGTGGCGGGACAGGGCAGTCAGATACGCAGTATTTT. Translation gives CASSGGTGQSDTQYF.

This clone was observed a single time. The chain uses TRBV7-2 and TRBJ2-3; maybe TRBD2 (6 bases). The CDR3 runs 14 residues. V shed 5 bases and J shed 2 bases, with 11 bases lying between them. The germline V gene has CDR1 SGHTA and CDR2 FQGNSA. CDR3 sequence reads: CASSRGGATDTQYF. Here the CDR3 DNA reads TGTGCCAGCAGCCGCGGCGGGGCCACAGATACGCAGTATTTT.